This passage covers 4 T cell receptor beta chains from one sample sequenced in a study of T cell changes during pregnancy in multiple sclerosis. Sequencing was performed with immunoSEQ multiplex PCR; in TCRdb, only in-frame clones are kept and a portion is missing. Among fewer than 50,000 clones, roughly nine tenths were seen once, and the ten largest hold less than 0.7%. The specimen comprised CD4+ T cells from peripheral blood mononuclear cells, sampled in the first trimester of pregnancy. The source of these receptors is a female donor with multiple sclerosis, enrolled in a pregnancy study.

This chain uses TRBV7-2 with TRBJ2-7; TRBD2 matches at 7 bases. Losses at the gene ends were 5 bases for V and 2 bases for J; bases not matched to a gene: 9. This CDR3 is built from 15 residues. In germline, CDR1 is SGHTA, CDR2 FQGNSA. CDR3 sequence reads: CASSRVGRRTYEQYF. The CDR3 region has the DNA TGTGCCAGCAGCCGAGTCGGGAGGCGCACCTACGAGCAGTACTTC.

This chain links TRBV30 with TRBJ2-1; D remains ambiguous. Germline-derived CDR1 and CDR2 are GTSNPN and SVGIG (reference sequence). The CDR3 has 16 amino acids. The V gene lost 4 bases and the J gene lost 0 bases, with 16 bases spanning the gap. CDR3 bases: TGTGCCTGGACCCGACAAGGTACCAGCTCCTACAATGAGCAGTTCTTC. Its protein product is CAWTRQGTSSYNEQFF.

The chain is built from TRBV5-4 and TRBJ1-4; 8 bases match TRBD1. The CDR3 sequence is 14 residues long. After removal of 5 bases from V and 8 bases from J, the junction contained 8 bases not matched to a gene. The germline CDR1 and CDR2 sequences are SGHNT and YYREEE (reference sequence). CDR3 DNA: TGTGCCAGCAGTCTAGGACAGGGCAGCGAAAAACTGTTTTTT. Translated, it gives CASSLGQGSEKLFF.

J is TRBJ2-7 and V is TRBV7-8, with 8 positions matching TRBD2. The CDR3 is 16 amino acids. V lost 5 bases to trimming and J lost 1 base; unmatched junction nucleotides: 10. Germline assignment: CDR1 SGHVS and CDR2 FQNEAQ. This CDR3 reads CASSRLGSGSSYEQYF. The CDR3, as DNA: TGTGCCAGCAGCCGCCTAGGGAGCGGGAGTTCCTACGAGCAGTACTTC.